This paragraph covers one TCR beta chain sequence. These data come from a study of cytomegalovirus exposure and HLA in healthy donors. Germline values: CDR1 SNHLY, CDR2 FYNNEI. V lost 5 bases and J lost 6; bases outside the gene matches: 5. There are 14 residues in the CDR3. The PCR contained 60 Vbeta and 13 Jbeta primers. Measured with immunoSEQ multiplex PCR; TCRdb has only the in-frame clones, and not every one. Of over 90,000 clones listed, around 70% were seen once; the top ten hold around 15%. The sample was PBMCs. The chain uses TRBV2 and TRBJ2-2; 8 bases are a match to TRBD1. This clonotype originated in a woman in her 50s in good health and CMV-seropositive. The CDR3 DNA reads TGTGCCAGCAGTATCCTACAGGGGGCCGGGGAGCTGTTTTTT. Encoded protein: CASSILQGAGELFF.